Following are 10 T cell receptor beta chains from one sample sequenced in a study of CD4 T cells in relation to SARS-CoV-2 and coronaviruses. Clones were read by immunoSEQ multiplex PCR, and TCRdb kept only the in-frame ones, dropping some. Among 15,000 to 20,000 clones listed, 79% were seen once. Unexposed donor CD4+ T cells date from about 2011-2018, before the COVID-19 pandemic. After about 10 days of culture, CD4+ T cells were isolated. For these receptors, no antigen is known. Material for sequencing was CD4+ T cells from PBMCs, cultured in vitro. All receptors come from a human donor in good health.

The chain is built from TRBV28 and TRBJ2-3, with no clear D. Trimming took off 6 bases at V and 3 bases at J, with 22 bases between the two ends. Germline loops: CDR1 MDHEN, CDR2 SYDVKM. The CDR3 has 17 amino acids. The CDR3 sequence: CASSPPVRWRATDTQYF. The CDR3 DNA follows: TGTGCCAGCAGCCCCCCCGTCCGCTGGCGCGCAACAGATACGCAGTATTTT.

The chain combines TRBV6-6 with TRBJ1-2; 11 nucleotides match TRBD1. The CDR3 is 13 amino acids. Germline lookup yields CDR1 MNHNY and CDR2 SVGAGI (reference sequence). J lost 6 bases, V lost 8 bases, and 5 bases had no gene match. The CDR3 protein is CASLGQGANGYTF. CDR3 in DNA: TGTGCCAGCCTCGGACAGGGGGCTAATGGCTACACCTTC.

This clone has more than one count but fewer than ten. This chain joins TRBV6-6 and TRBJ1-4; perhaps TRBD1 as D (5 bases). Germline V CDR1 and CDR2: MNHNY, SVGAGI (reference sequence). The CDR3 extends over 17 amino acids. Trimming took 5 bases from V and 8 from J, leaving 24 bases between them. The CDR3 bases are TGTGCCAGCAGTCCCTTCCGGGACTCTTCCCTGAACGAAAAACTGTTTTTT. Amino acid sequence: CASSPFRDSSLNEKLFF.

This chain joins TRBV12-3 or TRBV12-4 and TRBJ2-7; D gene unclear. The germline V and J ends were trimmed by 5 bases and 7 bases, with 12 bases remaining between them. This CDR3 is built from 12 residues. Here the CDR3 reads CASSLTLGEQYF. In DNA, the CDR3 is TGTGCCAGCAGTCTCACCCTGGGGGAGCAGTACTTC.

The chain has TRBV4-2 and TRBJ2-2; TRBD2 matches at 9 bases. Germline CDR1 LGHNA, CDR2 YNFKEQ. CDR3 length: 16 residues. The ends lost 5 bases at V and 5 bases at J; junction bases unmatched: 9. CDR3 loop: CASSSVAGGLTGELFF. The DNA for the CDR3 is TGTGCCAGCAGCTCCGTGGCGGGAGGGTTAACCGGGGAGCTGTTTTTT.

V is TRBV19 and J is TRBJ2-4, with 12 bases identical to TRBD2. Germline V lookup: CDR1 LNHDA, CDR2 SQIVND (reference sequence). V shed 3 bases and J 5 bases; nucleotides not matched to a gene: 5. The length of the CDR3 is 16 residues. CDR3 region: CASSILAGGGQNIQYF. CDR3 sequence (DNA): TGTGCCAGTAGTATTCTAGCGGGAGGGGGGCAAAACATTCAGTACTTC.

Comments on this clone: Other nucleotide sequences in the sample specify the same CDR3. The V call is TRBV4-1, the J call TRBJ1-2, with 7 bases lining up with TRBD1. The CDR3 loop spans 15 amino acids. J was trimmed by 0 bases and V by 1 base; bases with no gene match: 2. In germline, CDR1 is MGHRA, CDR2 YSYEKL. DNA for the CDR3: TGCGCCAGCAGCCAAGGACAGGGAGCTAACTATGGCTACACCTTC. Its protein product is CASSQGQGANYGYTF.

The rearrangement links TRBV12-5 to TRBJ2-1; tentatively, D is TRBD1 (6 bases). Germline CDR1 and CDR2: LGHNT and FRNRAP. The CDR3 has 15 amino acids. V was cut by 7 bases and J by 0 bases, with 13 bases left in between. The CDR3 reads CASVQQGSSYNEQFF. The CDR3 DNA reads TGTGCTAGTGTCCAACAGGGTAGCTCCTACAATGAGCAGTTCTTC.

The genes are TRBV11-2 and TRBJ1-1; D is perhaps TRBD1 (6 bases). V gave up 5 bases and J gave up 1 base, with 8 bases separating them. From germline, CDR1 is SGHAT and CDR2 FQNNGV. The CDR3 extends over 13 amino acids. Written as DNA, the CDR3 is TGTGCCAGCAGCAGACAGGAGAACACTGAAGCTTTCTTT. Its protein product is CASSRQENTEAFF.

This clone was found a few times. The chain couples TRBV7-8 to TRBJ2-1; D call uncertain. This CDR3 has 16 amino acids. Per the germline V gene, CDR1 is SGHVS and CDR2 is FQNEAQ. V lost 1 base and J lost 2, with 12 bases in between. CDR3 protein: CASSLGTGLPYNEQFF. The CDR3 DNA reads TGTGCCAGCAGCTTAGGAACGGGCCTTCCCTACAATGAGCAGTTCTTC.